The 23 T cell receptor beta chains below all came from one sample that was sequenced in a study of blood T cell repertoires in COVID-19. Only in-frame clones appear in the TCRdb table, and some are missing; sequencing was by immunoSEQ multiplex PCR. This table has roughly 68,000 clones, 76% appearing once. The sequencing input was peripheral blood. Every receptor here comes from a man aged 60 to 69 with COVID-19, enrolled during active disease.

In DNA, the CDR3 is TGTGCCAGCAGCTTGGTCGCGGGAGCAGAAAAACTGTTTTTT. Protein: CASSLVAGAEKLFF. The rearrangement joins TRBV5-6 to TRBJ1-4; D is unclear. The germline V gene has CDR1 SGHDT and CDR2 YYEEEE. This CDR3 contains 14 residues. With 0 bases removed from V and 8 bases from J, the gap between germline ends came to 11 bases.

The CDR3 is CASRQVYSNQPQHF. CDR3 bases: TGTGCCAGCAGACAGGTCTATAGCAATCAGCCCCAGCATTTT. The V and J genes are TRBV6-5 and TRBJ1-5, with a possible D match to TRBD1 (5 bases). Trimming left V 6 bases short and J 0 bases short, with 9 bases between. Per the germline V gene, CDR1 is MNHEY and CDR2 is SVGAGI. This CDR3 region has 14 residues.

The chain couples TRBV6-2 or TRBV6-3 to TRBJ1-5; D possibly corresponds to TRBD1 (6 bases). Germline V CDR1 and CDR2: MNHEY, SVGEGT. V was shortened by 5 bases and J by 5 bases, with 16 bases between the two germline ends. The CDR3 has 15 residues. The DNA of the CDR3 is TGTGCCAGCAGTAACCACAGGGAGAGTGATCAGCCCCAGCATTTT. Translation: CASSNHRESDQPQHF.

This chain uses TRBV2 with TRBJ2-1; 9 bases match TRBD2. The CDR3 consists of 14 residues. The junction had 4 bases not matched to a gene; V was cut back by 4 bases and J by 6 bases. The germline gives CDR1 SNHLY, CDR2 FYNNEI. Here the CDR3 reads CASSVGLAFNEQFF. CDR3 sequence (DNA): TGTGCCAGCAGTGTCGGACTAGCGTTCAATGAGCAGTTCTTC.

Turning to this clone: At the DNA level, this CDR3 is encoded by other sequences in the same sample as well. The chain joins TRBV5-1 to TRBJ2-5; possibly TRBD2 for D (7 bases). This CDR3 contains 13 residues. Germline V gene data show CDR1 as SGHRS and CDR2 as YFSETQ. The ends were cut back, 0 bases at V and 7 bases at J, with 10 bases in the middle. The CDR3 loop reads CASSLGGGGTQYF. Written as DNA, the CDR3 is TGCGCCAGCAGCTTGGGCGGGGGCGGGACCCAGTACTTC.

Only a few counts were recorded for this clone. This rearrangement joins TRBV29-1 to TRBJ2-3; the match to TRBD2 covers 13 bases. Germline CDR1 and CDR2: SQVTM and ANQGSEA. J lost 1 base, V lost 3 bases, and 7 bases had no gene match. The CDR3 extends over 17 amino acids. The CDR3 nucleotides read TGCAGCGTTGAGGGACTAGCGGGGATCCTACGCACAGATACGCAGTATTTT. Translated, it gives CSVEGLAGILRTDTQYF.

The V gene is TRBV27, the J gene TRBJ2-6, with TRBD1 as a possible D gene (5 bases). From germline, CDR1 is MNHEY and CDR2 SMNVEV (reference sequence). V gave up 2 bases and J gave up 2 bases, with 19 bases separating them. The CDR3 spans 19 residues. CDR3 sequence: CASSLRAGLHLPGANVLTF. In DNA form, the CDR3 reads TGTGCCAGCAGTTTACGGGCAGGGCTCCATTTACCTGGGGCCAACGTCCTGACTTTC.

The gene calls are TRBV19 and TRBJ1-2; no reliable D call. Germline CDR1 is LNHDA and CDR2 is SQIVND (reference sequence). This CDR3 is 14 amino acids long. The germline V and J ends were trimmed by 0 bases and 0 bases, with 5 bases remaining between them. In DNA, the CDR3 is TGTGCCAGTAGTATAGAGGTAGCTAACTATGGCTACACCTTC. Encoded protein: CASSIEVANYGYTF.

V is TRBV6-2 or TRBV6-3 and J is TRBJ2-6; TRBD1 might be the D (6 bases). Germline CDR1 and CDR2: MNHEY and SVGEGT. V was cut by 1 base and J by 0 bases, with 7 bases left in between. This CDR3 has 16 residues. For the CDR3, the DNA is TGTGCCAGCAGTTACTGGGGGCTCTCTGGGGCCAACGTCCTGACTTTC. It codes for CASSYWGLSGANVLTF.

The chain couples TRBV2 to TRBJ1-2, with D perhaps TRBD1 (5 bases). Germline loops: CDR1 SNHLY, CDR2 FYNNEI. V lost 4 bases to trimming and J lost 6 bases, with 12 bases between them. This CDR3 has 13 amino acids. DNA for the CDR3: TGTGCCAGCAGTGTGGAGGGGATTGATGGCTACACCTTC. Amino acid sequence: CASSVEGIDGYTF.

V gene TRBV29-1 combines with J gene TRBJ2-5; possible D gene TRBD2, 6 bases. The CDR3 consists of 12 residues. V was clipped by 4 bases and J by 5 bases, with 11 bases between them. Germline assignment: CDR1 SQVTM and CDR2 ANQGSEA. DNA for the CDR3: TGCAGCGTTGCTTCGGGGGAGGAGACCCAGTACTTC. This encodes CSVASGEETQYF.

The rearrangement joins TRBV10-3 to TRBJ2-3; D may be TRBD2 (6 bases). Germline assignment: CDR1 ENHRY and CDR2 SYGVKD. The CDR3 has 14 residues. V lost 6 bases and J 4 bases, leaving 14 bases between the germline ends. CDR3 coding DNA: TGTGCCATCAGGGAGGGGAGAGATTCAGATACGCAGTATTTT. Translating gives CAIREGRDSDTQYF.

The chain links TRBV3-1 (or the pseudogene TRBV3-2) to TRBJ1-1; TRBD1 might be the D (6 bases). The CDR3 has 14 amino acids. Trimming left V 5 bases short and J 1 base short, with 11 bases between. CDR1 LGHDT and CDR2 YNNKEL come from the germline V gene (reference sequence). The CDR3 DNA sequence: TGTGCCAGCAGCAGGGGACACAAGAACACTGAAGCTTTCTTT. Translating it yields CASSRGHKNTEAFF.

This clone was counted a few times. The V call is TRBV5-4, the J call TRBJ2-5; D is perhaps TRBD2 (7 bases). Germline V gene sequence: CDR1 SGHNT, CDR2 YYREEE (reference sequence). V lost 2 bases, J lost 5 bases, and 13 bases lay in between. This CDR3 has 14 amino acids. This chain's CDR3 is CASSLPGGGETQYF. The CDR3 DNA reads as TGTGCCAGCAGCTTACCGGGGGGCGGGGAGACCCAGTACTTC. The whole variable domain, remainder taken from reference TRBV5-4 and TRBJ2-5, is ETGVTQSPTHLIKTRGQQVTLRCSSQSGHNTVSWYQQALGQGPQFIFQYYREEENGRGNFPPRFSGLQFPNYSSELNVNALELDDSALYLCASSLPGGGETQYFGPGTRLLVL.

This clone was seen a handful of times. V usage is TRBV30 and J usage is TRBJ1-5; D remains unclear. The CDR3 totals 12 residues. V lost 4 bases and J lost 6, with 10 bases in between. The germline V gene encodes CDR1 GTSNPN and CDR2 SVGIG (reference sequence). CDR3 sequence (DNA): TGTGCCTGGACCCCCAGAGGTCAGCCCCAGCATTTT. Translated: CAWTPRGQPQHF. Filled out from reference TRBV30 and TRBJ1-5, the complete variable domain reads SQTIHQWPATLVQPVGSPLSLECTVEGTSNPNLYWYRQAAGRGLQLLFYSVGIGQISSEVPQNLSASRPQDRQFILSSKKLLLSDSGFYLCAWTPRGQPQHFGDGTRLSIL.

V is TRBV7-9 and J is TRBJ2-4, with D perhaps matching TRBD2 (6 bases). Germline CDR1 is SEHNR and CDR2 is FQNEAQ (reference sequence). V lost 2 bases and J lost 9, with 11 bases in between. The CDR3 sequence is 13 residues long. CDR3 bases: TGTGCCAGCAGCTTAACGCGGGAAGGCATTCAGTACTTC. It specifies CASSLTREGIQYF. The variable domain in full, with the rest retrieved from reference TRBV7-9 and TRBJ2-4, is DTGVSQNPRHKITKRGQNVTFRCDPISEHNRLYWYRQTLGQGPEFLTYFQNEAQLEKSRLLSDRFSAERPKGSFSTLEIQRTEQGDSAMYLCASSLTREGIQYFGAGTRLSVL.

V and J are TRBV5-4 and TRBJ2-7; tentatively, D is TRBD2 (6 bases). Trimming removed 3 bases from V and 0 bases from J, with 13 bases in between. The CDR3 consists of 15 residues. Germline CDR1 and CDR2: SGHNT and YYREEE (reference sequence). The CDR3: CASSWGGTSSYEQYF. The CDR3 DNA reads as TGTGCCAGCAGCTGGGGCGGGACGAGCTCCTACGAGCAGTACTTC.

V is TRBV2 and J is TRBJ1-1, with TRBD1 matching over 7 bases. V lost 2 bases to trimming and J lost 5 bases; unmatched junction nucleotides: 5. The germline CDR1 and CDR2 sequences are SNHLY and FYNNEI. The CDR3 is 14 amino acids. This chain's CDR3 is CASSEQGEFTEAFF. The CDR3 bases are TGTGCCAGCAGTGAACAGGGGGAGTTTACTGAAGCTTTCTTT.

The chain is built from TRBV12-3 or TRBV12-4 and TRBJ1-2, with D uncertain. This CDR3 is 12 amino acids long. V was clipped by 5 bases and J by 3 bases, with 7 bases between them. CDR3 nucleotides: TGTGCCAGCAGTCCCCGGGACTATGGCTACACCTTC. Its protein product is CASSPRDYGYTF.

The V call is TRBV5-4, the J call TRBJ2-2, with TRBD2 matching 8 bases. The CDR3 extends over 13 amino acids. Looked up from germline, CDR1 is SGHNT and CDR2 is YYREEE (reference sequence). V lost 7 bases, J lost 4 bases, and 3 bases stayed unmatched. DNA of the CDR3: TGTGCCAGCCAGCGGGGGAGCACCGGGGAGCTGTTTTTT. Protein product: CASQRGSTGELFF.

This chain connects TRBV11-3 to TRBJ2-1; 13 bases align to TRBD2. The germline V gene has CDR1 SGHNT and CDR2 YENEEA. The V gene end was trimmed by 4 bases and the J gene end by 7 bases; junction bases not matched to a gene: 7. The CDR3 is 16 amino acids. The CDR3 bases are TGTGCCAGCAGCTCGAGGACTAGCGGGAGCCCTAATGAGCAGTTCTTC. Residues: CASSSRTSGSPNEQFF.

The rearrangement uses TRBV6-6 and TRBJ1-6; D might be TRBD1 (6 bases). Trimming left V 4 bases short and J 6 bases short, with 10 bases between. The length of the CDR3 is 14 residues. Germline CDR1 MNHNY, CDR2 SVGAGI (reference sequence). CDR3: CASSSGQINSPLHF. CDR3 nucleotides: TGTGCCAGCAGTTCTGGACAGATTAATTCACCCCTCCACTTT.

V gene TRBV19 combines with J gene TRBJ2-7; 9 nucleotides agree with TRBD1. CDR3 length: 15 amino acids. The V segment lost 3 bases and the J segment 6 bases; nucleotides outside the gene matches: 9. CDR1 is LNHDA, CDR2 SQIVND, per germline (reference sequence). CDR3 residues: CASSILGTGTSEQYF. CDR3 sequence (DNA): TGTGCCAGTAGTATCTTGGGGACAGGGACCTCCGAGCAGTACTTC.